This is a list of T cell receptor beta chains from one sample in a study of shared T cell receptors in the human thymus. Data came from immunoSEQ multiplex PCR; TCRdb stores just in-frame clones and leaves some out. The sample contains over 450,000 clones, 75% to 85% of which appear only once. These same records also appear under a second study, on human thymus T cells.

The sample was thymocytes. The source of these receptors is a boy younger than two with a congenital heart defect. The CDR3 runs from the conserved cysteine through the conserved F or W. The D gene is left open where the match is weak. The listing skips clone size in some rows; elsewhere it reads once, few, many or a size class.

v_call	j_call	clone_size	cdr3_length	d_call	cdr3_aa	cdr3_nt
TRBV19	TRBJ1-2	once	17	TRBD1	CASSIDPRGQGENGYTF	TGTGCCAGTAGTATAGATCCTCGGGGACAGGGGGAGAATGGCTACACCTTC
TRBV25-1	TRBJ2-1	.	16	TRBD2	CASSAREGRGYNEQFF	TGTGCCAGCAGTGCGCGGGAGGGCCGGGGGTACAATGAGCAGTTCTTC
TRBV7-2	TRBJ1-1	.	16	TRBD1	CASSFQGSRTGGIVFF	TGTGCCAGCAGCTTCCAAGGCAGTCGGACAGGGGGAATCGTTTTCTTT
TRBV19	TRBJ1-3	few	15	.	CASSMTVDSGNTIYF	TGTGCCAGTAGTATGACTGTTGACTCTGGAAACACCATATATTTT
TRBV18	TRBJ2-3	.	17	TRBD2	CASSPGLAGVITDTQYF	TGTGCCAGCTCACCTGGTCTAGCGGGCGTTATCACAGATACGCAGTATTTT
TRBV9	TRBJ2-3	.	15	.	CASSVAYGSTDTQYF	TGTGCCAGCAGCGTAGCTTACGGTAGCACAGATACGCAGTATTTT
TRBV28	TRBJ2-7	once	14	TRBD1	CATRKGTGSYEQYF	TGTGCCACACGAAAGGGGACAGGGTCCTACGAGCAGTACTTC
TRBV21-1	TRBJ2-7	.	14	.	CASSTRDRVCEQYF	TGTGCCAGCAGCACCCGGGACAGGGTGTGCGAGCAGTACTTC
TRBV27	TRBJ2-3	.	19	TRBD2	CASSLSVKREGGYTDTQYF	TGTGCCAGCAGTTTATCAGTTAAGAGGGAGGGCGGGTACACAGATACGCAGTATTTT
TRBV7-4	TRBJ2-3	.	18	.	CASRTGLRITERSDTQYF	TGTGCCAGCAGGACAGGACTCCGGATAACCGAGAGATCAGATACGCAGTATTTT
TRBV10-2	TRBJ2-6	.	16	.	CASSPPGFSGANVLTF	TGCGCCAGCAGTCCCCCGGGGTTCTCTGGGGCCAACGTCCTGACTTTC
TRBV28	TRBJ2-7	few	14	.	CASSAGTLAFSQYF	TGTGCCAGCAGTGCCGGGACTCTCGCGTTTTCTCAGTACTTC
TRBV11-3	TRBJ2-1	.	15	TRBD1	CASSRGGQAYNEQFF	TGTGCCAGCAGCCGAGGGGGCCAAGCCTACAATGAGCAGTTCTTC
TRBV18	TRBJ2-7	.	16	TRBD1	CASSPRATGAPYEQYF	TGTGCCAGCTCACCACGTGCAACAGGGGCCCCGTACGAGCAGTACTTC
TRBV7-3	TRBJ2-1	.	15	TRBD2	CASSPRTSSHNEQFF	TGTGCCAGCAGCCCGCGGACTAGCAGCCACAATGAGCAGTTCTTC
TRBV6-5	TRBJ1-2	few	14	.	CASSYSIGDYGYTF	TGTGCCAGCAGTTACTCGATCGGGGACTATGGCTACACCTTC
TRBV5-1	TRBJ1-2	few	13	TRBD1	CASSLGDSYGYTF	TGCGCCAGCAGCTTGGGGGACAGCTATGGCTACACCTTC
TRBV5-6	TRBJ1-1	.	15	.	CASSPRLGLETEAFF	TGTGCCAGCAGCCCCCGCCTGGGGCTCGAGACTGAAGCTTTCTTT
TRBV7-8	TRBJ2-7	.	18	TRBD2	CASSSSRGTSGRSYEQYF	TGTGCCAGCAGCTCTAGTAGGGGGACTAGCGGGAGATCCTACGAGCAGTACTTC
TRBV5-6	TRBJ1-5	.	18	.	CASSFHSEEGEGDQPQHF	TGTGCCAGCAGCTTCCATTCTGAAGAGGGGGAAGGTGATCAGCCCCAGCATTTT
TRBV7-8	TRBJ2-7	.	13	.	CASSFGAGSEQYF	TGTGCCAGCAGCTTTGGGGCAGGGTCCGAGCAGTACTTC
TRBV4-1	TRBJ2-1	.	16	TRBD2	CASSQGHSGKVAEQFF	TGCGCCAGCAGCCAAGGCCATAGCGGGAAGGTGGCTGAGCAGTTCTTC
TRBV27	TRBJ1-2	.	15	TRBD1	CASSPRDSPNYGYTF	TGTGCCAGCAGTCCGAGGGACAGCCCTAACTATGGCTACACCTTC
TRBV28	TRBJ1-2	.	10	.	CASSRYGYTF	TGTGCCAGCAGCCGCTATGGCTACACCTTC
TRBV30	TRBJ2-1	few	17	TRBD2	CAWARWGSRREVEEQFF	TGTGCCTGGGCCCGCTGGGGGAGTCGGCGGGAGGTTGAGGAGCAGTTCTTC
TRBV4-3	TRBJ2-2	.	14	.	CASSQGGGTGELFF	TGCGCCAGCAGCCAAGGGGGAGGCACCGGGGAGCTGTTTTTT
TRBV30	TRBJ2-7	.	15	.	CAWSVEVGWRDEQYF	TGTGCCTGGAGTGTAGAGGTGGGTTGGAGAGACGAGCAGTACTTC
TRBV10-1	TRBJ2-1	.	16	.	CASSESSRDPYNEQFF	TGCGCCAGCAGTGAGTCGAGCAGGGATCCCTACAATGAGCAGTTCTTC
TRBV4-2	TRBJ2-1	.	16	TRBD2	CASSWRRLAGYNEQFF	TGTGCCAGCAGCTGGCGCAGACTAGCGGGGTACAATGAGCAGTTCTTC
TRBV2	TRBJ2-1	once	14	.	CASSDGGAVNEQFF	TGTGCCAGCAGTGATGGGGGGGCGGTGAATGAGCAGTTCTTC
TRBV19	TRBJ2-7	.	16	TRBD1	CATLSRTGYGAYEQYF	TGTGCCACCCTTTCCCGGACAGGGTACGGAGCCTACGAGCAGTACTTC
TRBV6-6	TRBJ1-2	.	13	.	CASSFGREGVHTF	TGTGCCAGCAGTTTCGGCAGGGAGGGTGTGCACACCTTC
TRBV14	TRBJ2-7	.	15	TRBD1	CASSHRDSLSYEQYF	TGTGCCAGCAGCCACCGGGACAGTCTTTCCTACGAGCAGTACTTC
TRBV4-3	TRBJ2-3	.	13	.	CASSRIAADTQYF	TGCGCCAGCAGCCGGATAGCAGCAGATACGCAGTATTTT
TRBV4-1	TRBJ1-2	.	14	.	CASSQSGGNYGYTF	TGCGCCAGCAGCCAATCGGGGGGGAACTATGGCTACACCTTC
TRBV28	TRBJ2-3	.	16	.	CASSLWGGQHTDTQYF	TGTGCCAGCAGTTTATGGGGGGGGCAGCACACAGATACGCAGTATTTT
TRBV5-4	TRBJ2-4	.	18	TRBD2	CASRQQGSSGRAKNIQYF	TGTGCCAGCAGACAACAGGGGAGTAGCGGGAGAGCCAAAAACATTCAGTACTTC
TRBV30	TRBJ1-3	.	15	.	CAWSSNRDPGNTIYF	TGTGCCTGGAGTTCTAACAGGGATCCTGGAAACACCATATATTTT
TRBV6-1	TRBJ2-3	.	15	.	CASSEPSGLEDTQYF	TGTGCCAGCAGTGAGCCCAGCGGGCTGGAAGATACGCAGTATTTT
TRBV10-3	TRBJ2-3	.	16	.	CAISTSIQGVADTQYF	TGTGCCATCAGCACCTCAATACAGGGTGTAGCTGATACGCAGTATTTT
TRBV6-6	TRBJ1-4	.	15	TRBD1	CASSLSTGSPEKLFF	TGTGCCAGCAGTCTTTCGACAGGGTCGCCTGAAAAACTGTTTTTT
TRBV5-4	TRBJ2-2	.	14	TRBD2	CASSVSGTSGELFF	TGTGCCAGCAGCGTTAGCGGGACCTCCGGGGAGCTGTTTTTT
TRBV28	TRBJ2-2	.	18	.	CASSLNLSRGVDTGELFF	TGTGCCAGCAGTTTAAATCTATCCAGGGGGGTGGACACCGGGGAGCTGTTTTTT
TRBV19	TRBJ2-2	.	14	.	CASSMEGNTGELFF	TGTGCCAGTAGTATGGAGGGGAACACCGGGGAGCTGTTTTTT
TRBV5-1	TRBJ2-7	.	14	.	CASSSVPGDYEQYF	TGCGCCAGCAGTTCCGTCCCAGGCGACTACGAGCAGTACTTC
TRBV6-6	TRBJ2-7	.	16	TRBD2	CASSQTLAGGSYEQYF	TGTGCCAGCAGTCAGACCCTAGCGGGGGGCTCCTACGAGCAGTACTTC
TRBV5-1	TRBJ2-3	.	16	TRBD2	CASSLASGITTDTQYF	TGCGCCAGCAGCTTAGCTAGCGGGATTACTACAGATACGCAGTATTTT
TRBV6-1	TRBJ2-7	.	14	TRBD1	CASSLQGSTYEQYF	TGTGCCAGCAGCCTACAGGGGTCAACCTACGAGCAGTACTTC
TRBV28	TRBJ2-7	once	15	.	CASSLLKTVPNEQYF	TGTGCCAGCAGTTTGTTGAAAACGGTACCGAACGAGCAGTACTTC
TRBV13	TRBJ1-4	.	14	TRBD1	CASRPRGGGEKLFF	TGTGCCAGCAGGCCGAGAGGGGGCGGTGAAAAACTGTTTTTT
TRBV7-2	TRBJ2-2	.	13	.	CASSLRGTGELFF	TGTGCCAGCAGCTTACGCGGCACCGGGGAGCTGTTTTTT
TRBV4-1	TRBJ1-5	.	14	TRBD1	CASSQGTAGQPQHF	TGCGCCAGCAGCCAGGGGACAGCGGGTCAGCCCCAGCATTTT